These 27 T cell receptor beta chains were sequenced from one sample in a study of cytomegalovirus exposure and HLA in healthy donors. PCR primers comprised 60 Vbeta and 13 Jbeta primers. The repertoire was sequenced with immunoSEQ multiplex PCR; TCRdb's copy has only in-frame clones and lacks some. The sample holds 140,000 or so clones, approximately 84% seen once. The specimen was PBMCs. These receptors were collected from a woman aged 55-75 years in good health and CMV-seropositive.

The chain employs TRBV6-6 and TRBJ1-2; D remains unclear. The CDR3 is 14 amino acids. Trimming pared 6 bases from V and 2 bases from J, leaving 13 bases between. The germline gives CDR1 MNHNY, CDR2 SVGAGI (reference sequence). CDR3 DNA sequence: TGTGCCAGCAGGTCCCCCTCGGGGAACTATGGCTACACCTTC. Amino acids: CASRSPSGNYGYTF.

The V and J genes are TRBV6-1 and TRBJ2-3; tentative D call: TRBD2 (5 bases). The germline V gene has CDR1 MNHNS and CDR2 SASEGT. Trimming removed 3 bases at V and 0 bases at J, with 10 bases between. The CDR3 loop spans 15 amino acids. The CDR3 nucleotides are TGTGCCAGCAGTGAGTCGGGGAAGAGCACAGATACGCAGTATTTT. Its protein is CASSESGKSTDTQYF.

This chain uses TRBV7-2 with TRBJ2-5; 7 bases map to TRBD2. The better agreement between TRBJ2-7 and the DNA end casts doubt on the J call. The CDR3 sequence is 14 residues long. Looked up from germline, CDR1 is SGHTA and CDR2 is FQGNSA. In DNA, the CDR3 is TGTGCCAGCAGCTTAAGGGCTAGCGGCTACGAGCAGTACTTC. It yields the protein CASSLRASGYEQYF.

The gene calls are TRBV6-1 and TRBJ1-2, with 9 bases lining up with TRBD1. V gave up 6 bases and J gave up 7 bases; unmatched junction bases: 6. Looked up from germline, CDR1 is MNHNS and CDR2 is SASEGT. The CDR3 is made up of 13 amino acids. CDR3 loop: CASRGTGRTGYTF. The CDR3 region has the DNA TGTGCCAGCAGGGGGACAGGGCGGACTGGCTACACCTTC.

The CDR3, as DNA: TGCAGCGTTGAAGCCCCACCCAGGAACACCATATATTTT. It is translated as CSVEAPPRNTIYF. J is TRBJ1-3 and V is TRBV29-1; no reliable D call. The V end lost 1 base, the J end lost 7 bases, and 11 bases lay between the germline ends. The CDR3 loop spans 13 amino acids. Germline CDR1 SQVTM, CDR2 ANQGSEA.

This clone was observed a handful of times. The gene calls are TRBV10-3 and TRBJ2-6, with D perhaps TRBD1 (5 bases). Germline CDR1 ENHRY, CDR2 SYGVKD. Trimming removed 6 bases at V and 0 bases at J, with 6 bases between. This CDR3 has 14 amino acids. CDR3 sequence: CAIRTDSGANVLTF. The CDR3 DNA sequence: TGTGCCATCAGGACAGACTCTGGGGCCAACGTCCTGACTTTC.

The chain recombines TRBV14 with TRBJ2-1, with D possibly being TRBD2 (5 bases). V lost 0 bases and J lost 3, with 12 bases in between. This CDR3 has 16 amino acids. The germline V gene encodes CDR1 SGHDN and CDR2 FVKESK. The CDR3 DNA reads TGTGCCAGCAGCCAAGATCTAGCCGGTGACTACAATGAGCAGTTCTTC. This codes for CASSQDLAGDYNEQFF.

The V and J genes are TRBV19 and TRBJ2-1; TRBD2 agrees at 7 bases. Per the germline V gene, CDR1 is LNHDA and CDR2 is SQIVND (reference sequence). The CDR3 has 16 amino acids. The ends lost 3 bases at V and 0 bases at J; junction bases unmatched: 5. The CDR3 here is CASSIPLASSYNEQFF. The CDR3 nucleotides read TGTGCCAGTAGTATCCCACTAGCGAGCTCCTACAATGAGCAGTTCTTC.

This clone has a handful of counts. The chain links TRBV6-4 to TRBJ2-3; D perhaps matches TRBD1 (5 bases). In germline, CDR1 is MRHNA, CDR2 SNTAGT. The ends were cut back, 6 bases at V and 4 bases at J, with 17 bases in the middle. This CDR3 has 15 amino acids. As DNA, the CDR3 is TGTGCCAGCAGCCCCCAAAGGGAAGGGGCAGATACGCAGTATTTT. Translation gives CASSPQREGADTQYF.

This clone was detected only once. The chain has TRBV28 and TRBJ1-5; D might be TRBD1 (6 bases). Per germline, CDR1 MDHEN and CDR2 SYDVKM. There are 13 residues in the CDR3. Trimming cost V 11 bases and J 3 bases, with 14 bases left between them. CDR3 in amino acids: CAAKTGYNQPQHF. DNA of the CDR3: TGTGCCGCCAAGACAGGCTACAATCAGCCCCAGCATTTT.

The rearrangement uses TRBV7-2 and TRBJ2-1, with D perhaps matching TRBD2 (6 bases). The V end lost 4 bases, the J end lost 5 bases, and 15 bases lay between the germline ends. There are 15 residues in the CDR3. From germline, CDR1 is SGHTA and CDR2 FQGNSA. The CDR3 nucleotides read TGTGCCAGCAGCTCCGGGACTCGATTTGACAATGAGCAGTTCTTC. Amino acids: CASSSGTRFDNEQFF. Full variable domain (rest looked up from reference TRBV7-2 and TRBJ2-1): GAGVSQSPSNKVTEKGKDVELRCDPISGHTALYWYRQSLGQGLEFLIYFQGNSAPDKSGLPSDRFSAERTGGSVSTLTIQRTQQEDSAVYLCASSSGTRFDNEQFFGPGTRLTVL.

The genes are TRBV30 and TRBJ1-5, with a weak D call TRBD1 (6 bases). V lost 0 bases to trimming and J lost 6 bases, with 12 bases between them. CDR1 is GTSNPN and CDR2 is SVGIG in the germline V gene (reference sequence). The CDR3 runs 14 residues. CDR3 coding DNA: TGTGCCTGGAGTGTACGGGGGGCGCGTCAGCCCCAGCATTTT. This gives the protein CAWSVRGARQPQHF.

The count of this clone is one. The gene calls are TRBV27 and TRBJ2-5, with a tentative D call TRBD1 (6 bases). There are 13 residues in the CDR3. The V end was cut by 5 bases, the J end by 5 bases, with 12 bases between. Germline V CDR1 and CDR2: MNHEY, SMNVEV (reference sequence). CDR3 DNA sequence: TGTGCCAGCAGTAGGGTCAGGGGTGAGACCCAGTACTTC. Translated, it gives CASSRVRGETQYF.

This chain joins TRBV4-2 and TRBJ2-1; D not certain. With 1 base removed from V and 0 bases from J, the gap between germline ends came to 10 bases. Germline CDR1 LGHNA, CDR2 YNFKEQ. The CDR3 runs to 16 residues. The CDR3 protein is CASSQVGLSSYNEQFF. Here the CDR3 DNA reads TGTGCCAGCAGCCAAGTTGGGCTGAGCTCCTACAATGAGCAGTTCTTC.

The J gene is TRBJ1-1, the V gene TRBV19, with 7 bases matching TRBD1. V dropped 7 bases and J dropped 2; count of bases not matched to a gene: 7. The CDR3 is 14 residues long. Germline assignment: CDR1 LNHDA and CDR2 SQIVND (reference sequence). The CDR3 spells CASTLGQQNTEAFF. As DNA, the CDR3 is TGTGCCAGTACCCTGGGACAGCAAAACACTGAAGCTTTCTTT.

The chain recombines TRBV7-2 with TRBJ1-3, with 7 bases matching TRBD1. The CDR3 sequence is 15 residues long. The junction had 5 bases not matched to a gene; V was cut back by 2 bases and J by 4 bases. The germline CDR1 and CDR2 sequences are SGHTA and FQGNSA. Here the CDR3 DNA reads TGTGCCAGCAGCTTATGGGCAGGGGGGGGAAACACCATATATTTT. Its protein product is CASSLWAGGGNTIYF.

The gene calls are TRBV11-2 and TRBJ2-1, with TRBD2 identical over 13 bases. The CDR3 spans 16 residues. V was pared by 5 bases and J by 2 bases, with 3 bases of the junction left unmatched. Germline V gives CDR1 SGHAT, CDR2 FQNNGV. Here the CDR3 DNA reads TGTGCCAGCAGCCAGGGGACTAGCGGGACCTACAATGAGCAGTTCTTC. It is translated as CASSQGTSGTYNEQFF.

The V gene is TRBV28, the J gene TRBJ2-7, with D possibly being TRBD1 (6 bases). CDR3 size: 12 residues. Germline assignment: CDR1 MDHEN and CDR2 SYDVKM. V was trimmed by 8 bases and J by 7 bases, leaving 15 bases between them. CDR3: CASEQGTGEQYF. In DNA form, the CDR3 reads TGTGCCAGCGAACAGGGAACGGGGGAGCAGTACTTC.

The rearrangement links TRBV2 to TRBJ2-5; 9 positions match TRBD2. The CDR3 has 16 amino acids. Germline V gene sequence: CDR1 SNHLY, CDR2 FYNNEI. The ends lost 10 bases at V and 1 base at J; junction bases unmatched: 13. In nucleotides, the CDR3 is TGTGCCAACCCGGTCTCGGCGGGGGGGTCCCAAGAGACCCAGTACTTC. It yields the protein CANPVSAGGSQETQYF.

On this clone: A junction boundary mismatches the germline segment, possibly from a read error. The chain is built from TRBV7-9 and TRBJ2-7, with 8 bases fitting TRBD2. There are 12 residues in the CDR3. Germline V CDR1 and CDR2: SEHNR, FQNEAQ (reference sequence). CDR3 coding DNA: TGTGCCAGCAGATTAGGCGGGGGGGAGCAGTACTTC. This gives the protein CASRLGGGEQYF.

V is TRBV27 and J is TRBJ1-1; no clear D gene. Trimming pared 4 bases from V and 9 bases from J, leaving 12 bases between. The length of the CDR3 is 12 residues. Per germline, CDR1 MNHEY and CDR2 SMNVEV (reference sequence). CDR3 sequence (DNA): TGTGCCAGCAGTTCCTCAGGTTCAAAAGCTTTCTTT. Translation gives CASSSSGSKAFF.

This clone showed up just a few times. The CDR3 DNA is TGTGCCAGCAGCTACAGCCCGGGGTCAGGGGCCAACGTCCTGACTTTC. It specifies CASSYSPGSGANVLTF. This chain uses TRBV5-8 with TRBJ2-6, with D perhaps matching TRBD2 (5 bases). CDR1 and CDR2 from the germline V gene are SGHTS and YDEGEE. Trimming removed 3 bases from V and 4 bases from J, with 14 bases in between. The CDR3 is 16 amino acids.

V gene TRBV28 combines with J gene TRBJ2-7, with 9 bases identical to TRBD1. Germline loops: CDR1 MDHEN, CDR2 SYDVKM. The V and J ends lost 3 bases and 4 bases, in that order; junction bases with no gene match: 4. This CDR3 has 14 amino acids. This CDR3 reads CASSFTGGRYEQYF. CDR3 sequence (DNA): TGTGCCAGCAGTTTCACAGGGGGCAGGTACGAGCAGTACTTC.

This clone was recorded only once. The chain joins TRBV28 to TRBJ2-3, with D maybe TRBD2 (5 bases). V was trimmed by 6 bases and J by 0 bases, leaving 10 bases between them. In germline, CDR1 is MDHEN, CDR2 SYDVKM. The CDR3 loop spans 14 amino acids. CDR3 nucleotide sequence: TGTGCCAGCAGCCGGGGTCGTAGCACAGATACGCAGTATTTT. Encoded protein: CASSRGRSTDTQYF.

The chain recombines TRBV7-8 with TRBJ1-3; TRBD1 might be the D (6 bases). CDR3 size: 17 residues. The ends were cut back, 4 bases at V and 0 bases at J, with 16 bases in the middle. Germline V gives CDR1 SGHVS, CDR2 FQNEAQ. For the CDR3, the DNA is TGTGCCAGCAGCTCCCCGGACAGTCCTAGCTCTGGAAACACCATATATTTT. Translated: CASSSPDSPSSGNTIYF. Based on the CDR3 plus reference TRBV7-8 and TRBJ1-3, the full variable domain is GAGVSQSPRYKVAKRGQDVALRCDPISGHVSLFWYQQALGQGPEFLTYFQNEAQLDKSGLPSDRFFAERPEGSVSTLKIQRTQQEDSAVYLCASSSPDSPSSGNTIYFGEGSWLTVV.

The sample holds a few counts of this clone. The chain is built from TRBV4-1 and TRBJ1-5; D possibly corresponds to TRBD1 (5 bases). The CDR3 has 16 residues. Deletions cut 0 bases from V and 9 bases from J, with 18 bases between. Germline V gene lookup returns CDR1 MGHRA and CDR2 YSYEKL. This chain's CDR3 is CASSQEDSQARWPQHF. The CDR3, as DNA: TGCGCCAGCAGCCAAGAAGACAGTCAGGCACGGTGGCCCCAGCATTTT.

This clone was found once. The CDR3 sequence: CASSRGLAGVAGSGKKTQYF. CDR3 DNA sequence: TGTGCCAGTAGTAGAGGACTAGCGGGAGTTGCAGGATCCGGAAAGAAGACCCAGTACTTC. The chain couples TRBV19 to TRBJ2-5; TRBD2 matches 13 bases. The CDR3 contains 20 residues. Germline CDR1 reads LNHDA; CDR2 reads SQIVND (reference sequence). Trimming cost V 4 bases and J 6 bases; bases outside gene matches: 20.